The 21 T cell receptor beta chains in this list originate from one sample, sequenced in a study of glioma-infiltrating T cells (dated by TCRdb to the mid-2010s). TCRdb names Illumina MiSeq as the instrument used. The iRepertoire nested amplicon-rescue multiplex PCR (arm-PCR) platform was used to amplify TCR alpha and beta CDR3 regions from RNA. TCRdb itself trimmed the public reads at Q25 with fastp, ran MiXCR and retained productive beta chains. Entries are consolidated by CDR3 protein sequence, retaining the most common genes and DNA. For this sample there are some 85,000 distinct CDR3 sequences; about a quarter appear just once. The ten largest clones add up to over 5% of the sample. The material sequenced was glioma tissue, nonneoplastic brain tissue, or PBMCs (not recorded which). These receptors were collected from a human donor with low-grade glioma or glioblastoma, undergoing nonglioma brain surgery, or in good health (not recorded which).

This sequence joins TRBV7-9 and TRBJ1-3; perhaps TRBD1 as D (6 bases). The V gene lost 2 bases and the J gene lost 4 bases, with 15 bases spanning the gap. This CDR3 is built from 16 residues. Germline CDR1 and CDR2: SEHNR and FQNEAQ (reference sequence). The DNA of the CDR3 is TGTGCCAGCAGCTTACGGCTCCAGGGGTCAGGAAACACCATATATTTT. Translated, it gives CASSLRLQGSGNTIYF.

This clonotype was counted ten times or more. The chain recombines TRBV6-1 with TRBJ1-6; 8 bases are shared with TRBD1. This CDR3 is 11 amino acids long. The V and J ends lost 4 bases and 17 bases, in that order; junction bases with no gene match: 4. CDR1 MNHNS and CDR2 SASEGT come from the germline V gene. The CDR3 sequence is CASSVDRVVHF. For the CDR3, the DNA is TGTGCCAGCAGTGTGGACAGGGTCGTCCACTTT.

CDR3 in amino acids: CASSLASGGATYEQFF. Written as DNA, the CDR3 is TGCGCCAGCAGCTTGGCCAGCGGGGGGGCCACATATGAGCAGTTCTTC. The chain recombines TRBV5-1 with TRBJ2-1; 10 bases align to TRBD2. V was clipped by 0 bases and J by 8 bases; unmatched bases: 8. Looked up from germline, CDR1 is SGHRS and CDR2 is YFSETQ. The length of the CDR3 is 16 residues. Variable domain in full (rest from reference TRBV5-1 and TRBJ2-1): KAGVTQTPRYLIKTRGQQVTLSCSPISGHRSVSWYQQTPGQGLQFLFEYFSETQRNKGNFPGRFSGRQFSNSRSEMNVSTLELGDSALYLCASSLASGGATYEQFFGPGTRLTVL.

This rearrangement joins TRBV19 to TRBJ2-5; the D is unclear. Trimming shortened V by 3 bases and J by 1 base, and 3 bases separated the two germline ends. This CDR3 region has 12 residues. From germline, CDR1 is LNHDA and CDR2 SQIVND (reference sequence). This chain's CDR3 is CASSIPQETQYF. CDR3 DNA sequence: TGTGCCAGTAGTATTCCCCAAGAGACCCAGTACTTC.

This clonotype was seen ten or more times. The rearrangement links TRBV20-1 to TRBJ2-1; D not certain. In germline, CDR1 is DFQATT, CDR2 SNEGSKA (reference sequence). The CDR3 consists of 18 residues. Trimming removed 0 bases from V and 2 bases from J, with 20 bases in between. CDR3 loop: CSARDQPRIIDPYNEQFF. CDR3 sequence (DNA): TGCAGTGCTAGAGATCAGCCTAGGATTATCGACCCCTACAATGAGCAGTTCTTC.

In its sample, this clonotype was seen a few times. The chain employs TRBV5-1 and TRBJ1-1, with D uncertain. Germline CDR1 is SGHRS and CDR2 is YFSETQ. The CDR3 extends over 14 amino acids. The ends were cut back, 5 bases at V and 3 bases at J, with 14 bases in the middle. DNA of the CDR3: TGCGCCAGCAGGCTATCGACCGACTACACTGAAGCTTTCTTT. Protein sequence: CASRLSTDYTEAFF.

This clonotype was detected only a few times. The chain carries TRBV5-1 and TRBJ2-5; a possible D gene is TRBD1 (6 bases). CDR3 length: 14 residues. V lost 4 bases to trimming and J lost 2 bases, with 12 bases between them. Germline V gene lookup returns CDR1 SGHRS and CDR2 YFSETQ. Written as DNA, the CDR3 is TGCGCCAGCAGCCCCGGACAGAAGCAAGAGACCCAGTACTTC. This codes for CASSPGQKQETQYF.

In the case of this clonotype: The junction shows a germline mismatch at one end, possibly a read error. V usage is TRBV2 and J usage is TRBJ2-1, with no clear D. Germline CDR1 reads SNHLY; CDR2 reads FYNNEI. This CDR3 has 15 amino acids. CDR3 loop: CANSVHKPQYNEQFF. The CDR3 bases are TGTGCCAACAGTGTACACAAGCCCCAGTACAATGAGCAGTTCTTC.

This clonotype was found many times. This chain connects TRBV14 to TRBJ2-1; maybe TRBD1 (6 bases). Per the germline V gene, CDR1 is SGHDN and CDR2 is FVKESK. Trimming shortened V by 4 bases and J by 6 bases, and 22 bases separated the two germline ends. CDR3 length equals 17 residues. The CDR3 DNA follows: TGTGCCAGCAGCCGCCTTGGACAGACCCCCCTGGGCAATGAGCAGTTCTTC. This encodes CASSRLGQTPLGNEQFF.

This clonotype was seen many times. The chain employs TRBV5-4 and TRBJ2-3; D is unclear. Germline values: CDR1 SGHNT, CDR2 YYREEE (reference sequence). This CDR3 is built from 14 residues. Trimming took off 1 base at V and 0 bases at J, with 6 bases between the two ends. CDR3 protein: CASSLSGSTDTQYF. As DNA, the CDR3 is TGTGCCAGCAGCTTGAGTGGGAGCACAGATACGCAGTATTTT.

This clonotype was observed a handful of times. This chain uses TRBV7-2 with TRBJ1-1; a possible D gene is TRBD1 (6 bases). The germline gives CDR1 SGHTA, CDR2 FQGNSA. Trimming left V 1 base short and J 0 bases short, with 12 bases between. CDR3 length equals 16 residues. This CDR3 is CASSLDRAIMNTEAFF. The CDR3 region has the DNA TGTGCCAGCAGCTTAGACAGGGCGATCATGAACACTGAAGCTTTCTTT. Supplemented by reference TRBV7-2 and TRBJ1-1, the full variable domain reads GAGVSQSPSNKVTEKGKDVELRCDPISGHTALYWYRQSLGQGLEFLIYFQGNSAPDKSGLPSDRFSAERTGGSVSTLTIQRTQQEDSAVYLCASSLDRAIMNTEAFFGQGTRLTVV.

The gene calls are TRBV5-1 and TRBJ2-1; D unclear. The CDR3 covers 13 residues. Trimming removed 0 bases from V and 6 bases from J, with 7 bases in between. Germline values: CDR1 SGHRS, CDR2 YFSETQ. Written as DNA, the CDR3 is TGCGCCAGCAGCTTGGTAGTCCTCAATGAGCAGTTCTTC. It yields the protein CASSLVVLNEQFF.

This clonotype has a count of ten or more. The chain links TRBV15 to TRBJ1-2; TRBD1 matches 10 bases. The CDR3 is made up of 15 amino acids. V lost 3 bases and J lost 3; bases outside the gene matches: 4. Per germline, CDR1 LNHNV and CDR2 YYDKDF (reference sequence). In nucleotides, the CDR3 is TGTGCCACCAGCAGGTCGACAGGGGGCTACTATGGCTACACCTTC. It specifies CATSRSTGGYYGYTF. The full variable domain, completed using reference TRBV15 and TRBJ1-2, is DAMVIQNPRYQVTQFGKPVTLSCSQTLNHNVMYWYQQKSSQAPKLLFHYYDKDFNNEADTPDNFQSRRPNTSFCFLDIRSPGLGDTAMYLCATSRSTGGYYGYTFGSGTRLTVV.

This clonotype is labeled medium-sized (0.01 to 0.1%). This rearrangement joins TRBV6-1 to TRBJ1-5; possible D gene TRBD1, 6 bases. The germline CDR1 and CDR2 sequences are MNHNS and SASEGT. V lost 5 bases and J lost 4, with 15 bases in between. The CDR3 sequence is 15 residues long. DNA of the CDR3: TGTGCCAGCAGTCTACAGGGATCAGGTAATCAGCCCCAGCATTTT. This sequence encodes CASSLQGSGNQPQHF.

The sample holds many counts of this clonotype. The chain links TRBV6-1 to TRBJ2-3; D is undetermined. CDR1 is MNHNS, CDR2 SASEGT, per germline. The CDR3 has 14 residues. V was pared by 6 bases and J by 0 bases, with 10 bases between. CDR3 nucleotides: TGTGCCAGCAGACCAGTCCTTAGCACAGATACGCAGTATTTT. Amino acid sequence: CASRPVLSTDTQYF.

Turning to this clonotype: A much more abundant neighbour one base away suggests this may be a read error. CDR3 in amino acids: CACSSGRGSYNEQFF. The CDR3 DNA sequence: TGTGCCTGCAGTTCCGGGAGGGGGTCCTACAATGAGCAGTTCTTC. This chain links TRBV2 with TRBJ2-1; TRBD2 aligns across 8 bases. Germline-derived CDR1 and CDR2 are SNHLY and FYNNEI. There are 15 residues in the CDR3. The full variable domain, rest sourced from reference TRBV2 and TRBJ2-1, is EPEVTQTPSHQVTQMGQEVILRCVPISNHLYFYWYRQILGQKVEFLVSFYNNEISEKSEIFDDQFSVERPDGSNFTLKIRSTKLEDSAMYFCACSSGRGSYNEQFFGPGTRLTVL.

This clonotype has a count of ten or more. This chain connects TRBV20-1 to TRBJ2-7, with D tentatively TRBD1 (6 bases). Trimming pared 3 bases from V and 1 base from J, leaving 10 bases between. CDR1 is DFQATT and CDR2 is SNEGSKA in the germline V gene (reference sequence). The CDR3 loop spans 13 amino acids. For the CDR3, the DNA is TGCAGTGCTAGCGGACAGAATTCCTACGAGCAGTACTTC. It translates to CSASGQNSYEQYF.

This clonotype was counted at least ten times. The chain has TRBV20-1 and TRBJ2-3; D is undetermined. Between the trimmed V and J ends, which lost 2 bases and 4 bases, there was a span of 19 bases. This CDR3 has 16 amino acids. The germline V gene encodes CDR1 DFQATT and CDR2 SNEGSKA (reference sequence). This CDR3 is CSARSPESISPDTQYF. The CDR3 DNA is TGCAGTGCTAGATCTCCGGAGTCGATATCCCCAGATACGCAGTATTTT.

This clonotype was observed at least ten times. Here the CDR3 reads CASSRAGLQETQYF. The CDR3 nucleotides are TGCGCCAGCAGCCGAGCGGGACTTCAAGAGACCCAGTACTTC. The chain carries TRBV4-1 and TRBJ2-5, with TRBD2 matching over 7 bases. CDR3 length equals 14 residues. The trim removed 4 bases at V and 2 bases at J, leaving 4 bases unmatched. The germline V gene has CDR1 MGHRA and CDR2 YSYEKL.

This clonotype showed up many times. The genes are TRBV12-3 or TRBV12-4 and TRBJ1-1; 7 bases align to TRBD1. This CDR3 spans 15 amino acids. Unmatched junction bases numbered 7, after V lost 6 bases and J lost 0 bases. DNA for the CDR3: TGTGCCAGCAGACGCGGACAGGAGCTGAACACTGAAGCTTTCTTT. Its translation: CASRRGQELNTEAFF.

The rearrangement links TRBV11-3 to TRBJ2-3; possible D gene TRBD2, 6 bases. V shed 1 base and J shed 7 bases, with 18 bases lying between them. This CDR3 contains 16 residues. Germline V gives CDR1 SGHNT, CDR2 YENEEA. CDR3 protein: CASSLGGDQPRYTQYF. CDR3 DNA: TGTGCCAGCAGCTTAGGGGGGGACCAACCTCGGTATACGCAGTATTTT.